This T cell receptor (beta chain) comes out of a study of shared clonotypes between healthy human individuals. Whole-study context: CD4 naive and memory got three plates each, CD8 naive two, CD8 memory one. Study results and caveats: Researchers found naive subsets generally carried larger estimated richness than memory subsets. Rarefaction showed that sequencing of sorted subsets was incomplete (despite large depth).

Naive CD8 cells, CD45RO-negative and positively selected for CCR7, excluded terminally differentiated effector memory CD45RA+ cells. Profiling relied on immunoSEQ multiplex PCR, and the TCRdb table lists in-frame clones only, not all of them. The sample has 1.5 million to 2.5 million clones, about 95% seen once. Comment on this clone: Its antigen is not known.

The sequenced sample consisted of naive CD8+ T cells sorted from blood. The clonotype originates from a man aged 18 to 35 in good health.

The CDR3 loop reads CASSLVGGGQGAEAFF. DNA of the CDR3: TGTGCCAGCAGCTTAGTTGGTGGGGGACAGGGCGCTGAAGCTTTCTTT. The chain has TRBV7-9 and TRBJ1-1; 9 bases are a match to TRBD1. Germline V gene data show CDR1 as SEHNR and CDR2 as FQNEAQ (reference sequence). This CDR3 comprises 16 residues. Trimming cost V 1 base and J 6 bases; bases outside gene matches: 9.